A selection of T cell receptor beta chains follows, all from one sample in a study of vaccination and CD4 T cells after COVID-19. Using its own MiXCR run on the PCR reads, TCRdb lists one record per CDR3 protein. Among about 15,000 distinct CDR3 sequences, over 45% were seen once, and the ten largest hold approximately 16%. Their target antigens are unknown. This specimen was CD4+ T cells from blood, cultured in vitro, taken before SARS-CoV-2 vaccination. The receptors derive from a human donor who had recovered from COVID-19. CDR3s include the opening cysteine and the closing phenylalanine or tryptophan. The D gene is left open where the match is weak. A row's size may be missing; if present it is once, few, many or a size class.

>TRBD1|13|TRBJ2-1|TRBV10-3|NA
TGTGCCATCAGGGGGGACAGGGGGAATGAGCAGTTCTTC
CAIRGDRGNEQFF
>NA|15|TRBJ1-1|TRBV2|few
TGTGCCAGCATCCCTGCGGCAACTAGGTCTCCTGGAGCTTTCTTT
CASIPAATRSPGAFF
>TRBD1|13|TRBJ1-5|TRBV19|NA
TGTGCCAGTAGTGGGACAGAGAATCAGCCCCAGCATTTT
CASSGTENQPQHF
>NA|14|TRBJ2-5|TRBV19|few
TGTGCCAGTAGTATAGTAGGGGGACAAGAGACCCAGTACTTC
CASSIVGGQETQYF
>NA|13|TRBJ2-5|TRBV12-3/TRBV12-4|NA
TGTGCCAGCAGTTTATTAGAGGGGGAGACCCAGTACTTC
CASSLLEGETQYF
>TRBD1|13|TRBJ2-3|TRBV20-1|NA
TGCAGTGCTGTGGGACAGGGCACAGATACGCAGTATTTT
CSAVGQGTDTQYF
>NA|15|TRBJ1-2|TRBV25-1|NA
TGTGCCAGCAGTGATACGAAGGGACTTTCCTATGGCTACACCTTC
CASSDTKGLSYGYTF
>NA|15|TRBJ2-5|TRBV28|NA
TGTGCCAGCAGTTCCTCAGGAGCGGAAAAAGAGACCCAGTACTTC
CASSSSGAEKETQYF
>NA|16|TRBJ2-3|TRBV5-6|NA
TGTGCCAGCAGCTTGGGGCCAGAGGATTTGGCAGATACGCAGTATTTT
CASSLGPEDLADTQYF
>TRBD2|15|TRBJ2-7|TRBV6-5|few
TGTGCCAGCAGTTACCGAGCGGGAGCTCTCTACGAGCAGTACTTC
CASSYRAGALYEQYF
>TRBD1|15|TRBJ2-2|TRBV2|NA
TGTGCCAGCGACTTCACAGGGGGCATCACCGGGGAGCTGTTTTTT
CASDFTGGITGELFF
>TRBD1|15|TRBJ1-2|TRBV24-1|NA
TGTGCCACCAGTGATACAGGGGGTAGGGACTATGGCTACACCTTC
CATSDTGGRDYGYTF
>TRBD2|20|TRBJ2-1|TRBV6-1|NA
TGTGCCAGCAGTGAAAAATCCCCCCTGAGCGGTAGCGGGAGGAAGAATGAGCAGTTCTTC
CASSEKSPLSGSGRKNEQFF
>NA|16|TRBJ2-1|TRBV5-1|few
TGCGCCAGCAGCTGGTCCGGGACAAACGGAAACAATGAGCAGTTCTTC
CASSWSGTNGNNEQFF
>NA|14|TRBJ2-7|TRBV7-8|NA
TGTGCCAGCAGCCTGGACAGCGCCTCCTACGAGCAGTACTTC
CASSLDSASYEQYF
>NA|13|TRBJ2-2|TRBV6-4|few
TGTGCCAGCAGTGCCGCGAACACCGGGGAGCTGTTTTTT
CASSAANTGELFF
>NA|15|TRBJ2-5|TRBV5-4|NA
TGTGCCAGCAGCTTGGCAGGGCTTGTCCAAGAGACCCAGTACTTC
CASSLAGLVQETQYF
>NA|16|TRBJ2-3|TRBV10-3|NA
TGTGCCATCAGTGTAGGAGTAGCGACCCTGTTAGATACGCAGTATTTT
CAISVGVATLLDTQYF
>NA|14|TRBJ2-5|TRBV18|NA
TGTGCCAGCTCACCCATTCTGGGGCAAGAGACCCAGTACTTC
CASSPILGQETQYF
>NA|17|TRBJ1-2|TRBV20-1|few
TGCAGTGCTAGAGTGGGCAACTGGGACTACAGGAACTATGGCTACACCTTC
CSARVGNWDYRNYGYTF
>TRBD1|16|TRBJ1-5|TRBV19|few
TGTGCCAGTAGTATGGGACAGGGTTATAGCAATCAGCCCCAGCATTTT
CASSMGQGYSNQPQHF
>NA|20|TRBJ1-5|TRBV6-1|NA
TGTGCCAGCAGTGAAGGAGGAAGGAGGACAACTTCATTGGGCAATCAGCCCCAGCATTTT
CASSEGGRRTTSLGNQPQHF
>NA|12|TRBJ2-1|TRBV7-3|NA
TGTGCCAGCAGCTTTGACAGGCAAGAGCAGTTCTTC
CASSFDRQEQFF